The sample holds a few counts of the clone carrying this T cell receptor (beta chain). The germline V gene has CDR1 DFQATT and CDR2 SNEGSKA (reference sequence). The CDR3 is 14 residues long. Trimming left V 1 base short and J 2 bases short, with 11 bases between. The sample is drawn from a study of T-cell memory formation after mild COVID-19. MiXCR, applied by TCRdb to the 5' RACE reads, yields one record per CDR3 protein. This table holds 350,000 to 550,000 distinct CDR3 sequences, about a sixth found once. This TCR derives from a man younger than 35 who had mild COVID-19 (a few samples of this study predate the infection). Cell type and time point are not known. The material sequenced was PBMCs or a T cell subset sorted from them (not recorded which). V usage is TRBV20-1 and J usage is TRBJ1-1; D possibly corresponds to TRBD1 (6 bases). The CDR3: CSARVAQGNTEAFF. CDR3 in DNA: TGCAGTGCTAGAGTGGCACAGGGAAACACTGAAGCTTTCTTT.